The rows below give T cell receptor beta chains drawn from one sample of a study of cytomegalovirus exposure and HLA in healthy donors. The table came from immunoSEQ multiplex PCR; TCRdb's copy has only in-frame clones and leaves some out. The table lists about 200,000 clones, 79% of them singletons. The sample was PBMCs. All receptors come from a woman aged 25 to 39 in good health and CMV-seropositive. CDR3s include the opening cysteine and the closing phenylalanine or tryptophan. Each record gives: J gene, clone size, V gene, D gene, CDR3 DNA, CDR3 protein. A D gene is named only where the DNA matches it firmly. A row's size may be missing; if present it is once, few, many or a size class.

j_call: TRBJ2-5
clone_size: -
v_call: TRBV7-6
d_call: TRBD2
cdr3_nt: TGTGCCAGCAGCTTAGCGCTGGTAGCGGGGGAGACCCAGTACTTC
cdr3_aa: CASSLALVAGETQYF

j_call: TRBJ2-1
clone_size: -
v_call: TRBV27
d_call: TRBD1
cdr3_nt: TGTGCCAGCAGTTTATTGCTTCCCGGGACAGGGGTTCATGAGCAGTTCTTC
cdr3_aa: CASSLLLPGTGVHEQFF

j_call: TRBJ1-5
clone_size: -
v_call: TRBV29-1
d_call: TRBD1
cdr3_nt: TGCAGCGCAGGGGGGCAGTTAAATCAGCCCCAGCATTTT
cdr3_aa: CSAGGQLNQPQHF

j_call: TRBJ2-4
clone_size: -
v_call: TRBV18
d_call: -
cdr3_nt: TGTGCCAGCTCAATAGGGTCTCGGGACTCTCAGTACTTC
cdr3_aa: CASSIGSRDSQYF

j_call: TRBJ1-2
clone_size: once
v_call: TRBV7-2
d_call: TRBD1
cdr3_nt: TGTGCCAGCAGCTCTGGGACAGGGGAAGGCTACACCTTC
cdr3_aa: CASSSGTGEGYTF

j_call: TRBJ2-7
clone_size: once
v_call: TRBV27
d_call: TRBD1
cdr3_nt: TGTGCCAGCAGCACGGGACAGGGCAACCACGAGCAGTACTTC
cdr3_aa: CASSTGQGNHEQYF

j_call: TRBJ2-7
clone_size: -
v_call: TRBV29-1
d_call: TRBD2
cdr3_nt: TGCAGCGTTGAAATTAGGACTAGCGGGGAGACTTTATCCTACGAGCAGTACTTC
cdr3_aa: CSVEIRTSGETLSYEQYF

j_call: TRBJ2-3
clone_size: few
v_call: TRBV19
d_call: -
cdr3_nt: TGTGCCAGTACCCTAACCCCTGGCACAGATACGCAGTATTTT
cdr3_aa: CASTLTPGTDTQYF

j_call: TRBJ2-5
clone_size: few
v_call: TRBV29-1
d_call: -
cdr3_nt: TGCAGCGTTGAAGATCTAGAGGGACAACCGGTAGAGACCCAGTACTTC
cdr3_aa: CSVEDLEGQPVETQYF

j_call: TRBJ2-5
clone_size: -
v_call: TRBV20-1
d_call: -
cdr3_nt: TGCAGTGCCGACAGCCAAGAGACCCAGTACTTC
cdr3_aa: CSADSQETQYF

j_call: TRBJ2-7
clone_size: few
v_call: TRBV6-5
d_call: TRBD1
cdr3_nt: TGTGCCAGCAGCCCCCGGGACAGCGAGCAGTACTTC
cdr3_aa: CASSPRDSEQYF

j_call: TRBJ2-6
clone_size: -
v_call: TRBV11-2
d_call: -
cdr3_nt: TGTGCCAGCAGCTTGCACCCACAATCTGGGGCCAACGTCCTGACTTTC
cdr3_aa: CASSLHPQSGANVLTF

j_call: TRBJ1-3
clone_size: -
v_call: TRBV7-2
d_call: TRBD1
cdr3_nt: TGTGCCAGCAGCCTCCACGGGACAGGGAATACTGGAAACACCATATATTTT
cdr3_aa: CASSLHGTGNTGNTIYF

j_call: TRBJ2-1
clone_size: once
v_call: TRBV4-3
d_call: TRBD2
cdr3_nt: TGCGCCAGCAGCCAAGATTTGGGACTAGGGGCCAATGAGCAGTTCTTC
cdr3_aa: CASSQDLGLGANEQFF

j_call: TRBJ1-4
clone_size: -
v_call: TRBV10-3
d_call: -
cdr3_nt: TGTGCCGCCAGAGGAGCAAACGAAAAACTGTTTTTT
cdr3_aa: CAARGANEKLFF

j_call: TRBJ1-1
clone_size: -
v_call: TRBV11-3
d_call: -
cdr3_nt: TGTGCCAGCAGTCAACAGGGTTCCCCTGAAGCTTTCTTT
cdr3_aa: CASSQQGSPEAFF

j_call: TRBJ1-5
clone_size: -
v_call: TRBV4-1
d_call: TRBD1
cdr3_nt: TGCGCCGGCAGCCAAGGTTCAGGGGGCCAGCCCCAGCATTTT
cdr3_aa: CAGSQGSGGQPQHF

j_call: TRBJ2-7
clone_size: -
v_call: TRBV5-4
d_call: TRBD1
cdr3_nt: TGTGCCAGCAGCTTGGGAGGGACAGGGAGCCCCTACGAGCAGTACTTC
cdr3_aa: CASSLGGTGSPYEQYF

j_call: TRBJ2-7
clone_size: -
v_call: TRBV4-2
d_call: -
cdr3_nt: TGTGCCAGCAGCCAAGATCTTAGGGGGTCCTCCTACGAGCAGTACTTC
cdr3_aa: CASSQDLRGSSYEQYF

j_call: TRBJ2-5
clone_size: -
v_call: TRBV13
d_call: TRBD2
cdr3_nt: TGTGCCAGCAGCCCTAGCGGCCAAGAGACCCAGTACTTC
cdr3_aa: CASSPSGQETQYF

j_call: TRBJ1-1
clone_size: -
v_call: TRBV7-2
d_call: TRBD1
cdr3_nt: TGTGCCAGCAGCTTCAGGGGGCGCGGCACTGAAGCTTTCTTT
cdr3_aa: CASSFRGRGTEAFF

j_call: TRBJ2-7
clone_size: -
v_call: TRBV11-3
d_call: -
cdr3_nt: TGTGCCAGCAGCTGGGACGCCCAGGGCGAGACTAGTACTTACGAGCAGTACTTC
cdr3_aa: CASSWDAQGETSTYEQYF

j_call: TRBJ1-2
clone_size: -
v_call: TRBV27
d_call: TRBD1
cdr3_nt: TGTGCCACCTCGGACAGGGGGCATGGCTACACCTTC
cdr3_aa: CATSDRGHGYTF

j_call: TRBJ2-3
clone_size: once
v_call: TRBV6-5
d_call: TRBD1
cdr3_nt: TGTGCCAGCAGACGGACAGGGCTCACAGATACGCAGTATTTT
cdr3_aa: CASRRTGLTDTQYF

j_call: TRBJ2-7
clone_size: -
v_call: TRBV11-3
d_call: TRBD2
cdr3_nt: TGTGCCAGCAGCCCAGGACTAGCGGGGGGAAGCTCCTACGAGCAGTACTTC
cdr3_aa: CASSPGLAGGSSYEQYF

j_call: TRBJ1-1
clone_size: -
v_call: TRBV4-2
d_call: TRBD1
cdr3_nt: TGTGCCAGCAGCCAAGAAGGACAGGGAAACACTGAAGCTTTCTTT
cdr3_aa: CASSQEGQGNTEAFF

j_call: TRBJ2-7
clone_size: -
v_call: TRBV7-6
d_call: -
cdr3_nt: TGTGCCAGCAGCCCAGGAGGGTTCAACTACGAGCAGTACTTC
cdr3_aa: CASSPGGFNYEQYF

j_call: TRBJ2-7
clone_size: -
v_call: TRBV30
d_call: TRBD1
cdr3_nt: TGTGCCTGGCGGGCCCCTTTGGGACAGGGTGTGTGGGAGCAGTACTTC
cdr3_aa: CAWRAPLGQGVWEQYF

j_call: TRBJ1-1
clone_size: -
v_call: TRBV25-1
d_call: TRBD1
cdr3_nt: TGTGCCAGCAGACAGGGGGCCGGCACTGAAGCTTTCTTT
cdr3_aa: CASRQGAGTEAFF

j_call: TRBJ1-1
clone_size: -
v_call: TRBV7-8
d_call: -
cdr3_nt: TGTGCCAGCAGCCACAGGGAGAACACTGAAGCTTTCTTT
cdr3_aa: CASSHRENTEAFF

j_call: TRBJ2-7
clone_size: -
v_call: TRBV12-5
d_call: -
cdr3_nt: TGTGCTTTCCAAACACTAGGATCCTACGAGCAGTACTTC
cdr3_aa: CAFQTLGSYEQYF

j_call: TRBJ2-7
clone_size: few
v_call: TRBV28
d_call: -
cdr3_nt: TGTGCCAGCCAGGGGTACGATCTACAAAACATCGAGCAGTACTTC
cdr3_aa: CASQGYDLQNIEQYF

j_call: TRBJ1-5
clone_size: -
v_call: TRBV19
d_call: -
cdr3_nt: TGTGCCAGCCAGGGGAGCAATCAGCCCCAGCATTTT
cdr3_aa: CASQGSNQPQHF

j_call: TRBJ1-4
clone_size: -
v_call: TRBV5-5
d_call: -
cdr3_nt: TGTGCCAGCAGCTCCGTTTCCAGGGGTGAAAAACTGTTTTTT
cdr3_aa: CASSSVSRGEKLFF

j_call: TRBJ1-2
clone_size: -
v_call: TRBV6-5
d_call: -
cdr3_nt: TGTGCCAGCAGTTACATCCCTGGAGCGCTTGGGGGCTACACCTTC
cdr3_aa: CASSYIPGALGGYTF

j_call: TRBJ1-1
clone_size: -
v_call: TRBV5-4
d_call: TRBD1
cdr3_nt: TGTGCCAGCAGCTTGGGTGTGACAGGGGGGGGCACTGAAGCTTTCTTT
cdr3_aa: CASSLGVTGGGTEAFF